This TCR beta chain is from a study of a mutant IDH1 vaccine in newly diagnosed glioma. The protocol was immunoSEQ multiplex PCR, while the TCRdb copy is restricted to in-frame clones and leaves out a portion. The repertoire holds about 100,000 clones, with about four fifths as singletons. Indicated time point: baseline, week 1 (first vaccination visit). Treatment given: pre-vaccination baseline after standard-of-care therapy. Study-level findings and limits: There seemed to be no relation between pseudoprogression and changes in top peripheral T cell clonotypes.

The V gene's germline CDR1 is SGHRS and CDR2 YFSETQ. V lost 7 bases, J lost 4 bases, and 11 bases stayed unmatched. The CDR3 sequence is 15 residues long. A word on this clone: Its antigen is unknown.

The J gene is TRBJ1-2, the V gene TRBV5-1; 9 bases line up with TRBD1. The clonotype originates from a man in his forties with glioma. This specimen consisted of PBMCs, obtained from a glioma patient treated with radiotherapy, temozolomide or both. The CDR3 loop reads CASSLTGGVGYGYTF. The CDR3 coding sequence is TGCGCCAGCTCGTTGACAGGGGGTGTCGGCTATGGCTACACCTTC.